This TCR beta chain emerged from a study of blood T cell repertoires in COVID-19. Profiling relied on immunoSEQ multiplex PCR, and the TCRdb table lists in-frame clones only, not all of them. The data hold about 210,000 clones, with approximately 80% observed a single time. The CDR3 has 16 amino acids. Germline V lookup: CDR1 KGHSH, CDR2 LQKENI. V gave up 3 bases and J gave up 0 bases, with 11 bases separating them. The TCR sequence derives from a man aged 45-60 years with active or convalescent COVID-19. Material for sequencing was peripheral blood. The chain carries TRBV18 and TRBJ2-2; TRBD1 is a possible D gene (6 bases). The CDR3 sequence is CASSPFTGSNTGELFF. In nucleotides, the CDR3 is TGTGCCAGCTCACCCTTCACAGGGTCGAACACCGGGGAGCTGTTTTTT.